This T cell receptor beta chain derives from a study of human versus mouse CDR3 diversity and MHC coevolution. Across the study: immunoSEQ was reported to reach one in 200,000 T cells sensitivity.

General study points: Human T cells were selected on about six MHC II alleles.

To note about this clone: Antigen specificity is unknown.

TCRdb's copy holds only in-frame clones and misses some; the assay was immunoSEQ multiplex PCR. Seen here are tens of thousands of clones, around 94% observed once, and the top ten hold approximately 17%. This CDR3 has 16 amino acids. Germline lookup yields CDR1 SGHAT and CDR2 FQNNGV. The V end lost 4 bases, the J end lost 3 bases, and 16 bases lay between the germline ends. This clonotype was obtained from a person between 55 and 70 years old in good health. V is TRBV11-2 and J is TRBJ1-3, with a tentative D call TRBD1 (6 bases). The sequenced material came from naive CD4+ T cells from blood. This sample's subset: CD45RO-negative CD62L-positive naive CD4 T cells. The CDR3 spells CASSSYGRGRGNTIYF. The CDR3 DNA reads TGTGCCAGCAGCTCGTACGGCAGGGGACGTGGAAACACCATATATTTT.